This TCR beta chain was recorded in a study of OX40 agonist ivuxolimab in advanced cancers. Using immunoSEQ multiplex PCR, the repertoire was profiled, and TCRdb retains in-frame clones only, with some absent. The sample contains tens of thousands of clones, roughly 89% of which appear only once. The CDR3 sequence is 15 residues long. CDR1 SGHRS and CDR2 YFSETQ come from the germline V gene. Trimming cost V 1 base and J 7 bases, with 14 bases left between them. The sample was CD4+ or CD8+ T cells sorted from blood, taken in a trial of the OX40 agonist ivuxolimab. The receptor's source is an adult with an advanced solid tumor such as melanoma, head and neck, liver or kidney cancer. V usage is TRBV5-1 and J usage is TRBJ1-4; D may be TRBD1 (5 bases). The CDR3 nucleotides are TGCGCCAGCAGCTTGTTCGCGGCAGGGAGTGAAAAACTGTTTTTT. Encoded protein: CASSLFAAGSEKLFF.